Listed below are T cell receptor beta chains from one sample, sequenced in a study of cytotoxic CD8 clonotypes in ibrutinib-treated CLL. Profiled with immunoSEQ multiplex PCR; TCRdb holds only in-frame clones, not every one. The sample includes about 270,000 clones, 70% to 80% seen only once; the top ten take about 5.3%. The source material was PBMCs, sampled at disease progression, from a patient treated with ibrutinib. Receptors originate from a human donor with chronic lymphocytic leukemia. Each CDR3 is given with its conserved first and last residue. D genes are given only for firm matches. Only part of the rows carry a size: once, few, many, or a class if the clone is expanded.

V	D	size	J	DNA	CDR3
TRBV9	NA	NA	TRBJ2-3	TGTGCCAGCAGCGTATGGGCGGGGCCCAGCACAGATACGCAGTATTTT	CASSVWAGPSTDTQYF
TRBV28	TRBD1	NA	TRBJ2-5	TGTGCCAGCAGTTTGGACAGGGGTCTTGAGACCCAGTACTTC	CASSLDRGLETQYF
TRBV10-2	NA	once	TRBJ2-1	TGCGCCAGCTCCCGGGCCAACAATGAGCAGTTCTTC	CASSRANNEQFF
TRBV15	NA	NA	TRBJ2-1	TGTGCCACCAGATCCACTCGCTCCTACAATGAGCAGTTCTTC	CATRSTRSYNEQFF
TRBV10-2	NA	NA	TRBJ2-3	TGCGCCAGCAGTGAGTTGGGGCTAGGCCCCGGGACGCAGTATTTT	CASSELGLGPGTQYF
TRBV6-1	TRBD2	NA	TRBJ2-1	TGTGCCAGCAGCGTAGCGGGGGACTACAATGAGCAGTTCTTC	CASSVAGDYNEQFF
TRBV6-1	TRBD1	NA	TRBJ2-5	TGTGCCAGCACTCTTGCTTGGGACAGGGTGGAGACCCAGTACTTC	CASTLAWDRVETQYF
TRBV28	TRBD1	NA	TRBJ2-5	TGTGCCAGCAGAACAGGGGGGGAGACCCAGTACTTC	CASRTGGETQYF
TRBV9	NA	NA	TRBJ2-1	TGTGCCAGCAGCGCAGACAATGAGCAGTTCTTC	CASSADNEQFF
TRBV5-5	TRBD1	NA	TRBJ1-1	TGTGCCAGCAGCTTGTCGGGAACAGGGGCGATCGCTGAAGCTTTCTTT	CASSLSGTGAIAEAFF
TRBV5-1	NA	NA	TRBJ2-7	TGCGCCAGCAGCCCGGGACAAGAGGATCCCTACGAGCAGTACTTC	CASSPGQEDPYEQYF
TRBV7-7	TRBD2	NA	TRBJ2-3	TGTGCCAGCAGCGAGACTAGCGGGAGGAGGGGGGCTACGCAGTATTTT	CASSETSGRRGATQYF
TRBV28	TRBD1	NA	TRBJ1-1	TGTGCCAGCAGTTCGGACAGGGTAGGCTCCGGCCTTAACACTGAAGCTTTCTTT	CASSSDRVGSGLNTEAFF
TRBV27	TRBD1	NA	TRBJ2-3	TGTGCCAGCACCCTATCGGGGGACAGGGGTGCAGATACGCAGTATTTT	CASTLSGDRGADTQYF
TRBV15	TRBD1	NA	TRBJ2-1	TGTGCCACCAGCAGAGAGGGACAGGGCTTCGATGAGCAGTTCTTC	CATSREGQGFDEQFF
TRBV4-1	NA	NA	TRBJ1-1	TGCGCCAGCAGCCAAGCGGAGGACCGCGCTGGGGGGGCTTTCTTT	CASSQAEDRAGGAFF
TRBV11-2	NA	NA	TRBJ2-1	TGTGCCAGCAGCCCCGGACAGCCCCCTCGCGATGAGCAGTTCTTC	CASSPGQPPRDEQFF
TRBV18	NA	few	TRBJ2-7	TGTGCCAGCTCACCCGGGGACCGCTACGAGCAGTACTTC	CASSPGDRYEQYF
TRBV7-9	NA	NA	TRBJ2-2	TGTGCCAGCAGCTTTGGGGCCGGGGAGCTGTTTTTT	CASSFGAGELFF
TRBV29-1	TRBD2	NA	TRBJ2-3	TGCAGCGCCGCCGGGACTAGCGGGAGTACAGATACGCAGTATTTT	CSAAGTSGSTDTQYF
TRBV10-3	NA	NA	TRBJ2-7	TGTGCCATCAGTGTATTAGGTGAGACGCTCTACGAGCAGTACTTC	CAISVLGETLYEQYF
TRBV15	NA	NA	TRBJ2-5	TGTGCCACCAGCAGGAGGATGTGGGGCGCAGGTTCACAAGAGACCCAGTACTTC	CATSRRMWGAGSQETQYF
TRBV29-1	NA	NA	TRBJ2-3	TGCAGCGTTGAATCAGTGCCGAGTACGCAGTATTTT	CSVESVPSTQYF
TRBV29-1	NA	NA	TRBJ1-3	TGCAGCGTTGAGCCCCTAGACTCTGGAAACACCATATATTTT	CSVEPLDSGNTIYF
TRBV6-1	NA	NA	TRBJ1-2	TGTGCCAGCAGTGAAGCGCTTGGACCGGCTAACTATGGCTACACCTTC	CASSEALGPANYGYTF
TRBV7-2	NA	NA	TRBJ2-3	TGTGCCAGCAGCTTAGGGCTTCTCCCGCCCACAGATACGCAGTATTTT	CASSLGLLPPTDTQYF
TRBV27	TRBD1	NA	TRBJ1-5	TGTGCCAGCAGTCATGCCCGGGACAGGCCCCAGCATTTT	CASSHARDRPQHF